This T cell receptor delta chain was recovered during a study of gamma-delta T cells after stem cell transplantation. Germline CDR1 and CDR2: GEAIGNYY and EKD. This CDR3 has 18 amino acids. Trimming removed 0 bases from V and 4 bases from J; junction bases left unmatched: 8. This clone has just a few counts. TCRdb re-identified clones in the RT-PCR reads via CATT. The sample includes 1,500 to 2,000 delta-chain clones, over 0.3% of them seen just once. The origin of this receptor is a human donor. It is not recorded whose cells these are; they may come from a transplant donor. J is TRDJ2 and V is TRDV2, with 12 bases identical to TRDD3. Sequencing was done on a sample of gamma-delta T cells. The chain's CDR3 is CACDTGGLGDTGTAQLFF. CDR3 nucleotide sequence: TGTGCCTGTGACACCGGGGGACTGGGGGATACCGGGACAGCACAACTCTTCTTT.